This T cell receptor (beta chain) was found in a study of blood T cell repertoires in COVID-19. As for the study in general: Acute and convalescent COVID-19 samples came from the United States, Italy and Spain. Sources were T cells, B-cell-depleted T cells, or PBMCs; the material itself was cDNA or gDNA.

This clone was counted a single time. Authors' methods: For nucleated cells, counts were estimated from reference gene primer amplification. TCRdb's table, derived via immunoSEQ multiplex PCR, lists solely in-frame clones and lacks some. The DNA gave D and trimming, while V, J and clone size come from that table. Here the sample spans 100,000 to 150,000 clones, more than 75% being singletons. Per the germline V gene, CDR1 is LGHDT and CDR2 is YNNKEL (reference sequence). Trimming removed 4 bases from V and 0 bases from J; junction bases left unmatched: 4. The CDR3 consists of 18 residues. The TCR sequence derives from a man aged 60 to 69 with acute or convalescent COVID-19. The V call is TRBV3-1 (or the pseudogene TRBV3-2), the J call TRBJ2-6, with 12 bases lining up with TRBD1. Sequenced material: peripheral blood. CDR3 residues: CASSLGTGGHSGANVLTF. The DNA of the CDR3 is TGTGCCAGCAGCCTTGGGACAGGGGGCCACTCTGGGGCCAACGTCCTGACTTTC.